This is a list of T cell receptor beta chains from one sample in a study of Ad26.COV2.S vaccination and SARS-CoV-2 variants. The table came from immunoSEQ multiplex PCR; TCRdb's copy has only in-frame clones and leaves some out. The sample has roughly 380,000 clones; approximately 84% are singletons. The specimen was peripheral blood, collected in a trial of Ad26.COV2.S vaccine versus placebo. These receptors all stem from a person aged 18 to 65 who received the Ad26.COV2.S COVID-19 vaccine or a placebo. Each CDR3 is given with its conserved first and last residue. The order of the fields is V gene, clone size, J gene, D gene, CDR3 DNA, CDR3 protein. D genes are given only for firm matches. Clone size is stated in some rows and not others, as once, few, many or a class when expanded.

TRBV11-2	-	TRBJ2-5	TRBD2	TGTGCCAGCAGCCCGTGGGGGACTAGCGGGGGGCATGAGACCCAGTACTTC	CASSPWGTSGGHETQYF
TRBV24-1	-	TRBJ2-7	-	TGTGCCACCAGTGACCGGACACTCCCCTACGAGCAGTACTTC	CATSDRTLPYEQYF
TRBV10-2	once	TRBJ2-7	-	TGCGCCAGCAAAAACGGCTACGAGCAGTACTTC	CASKNGYEQYF
TRBV6-2/TRBV6-3	few	TRBJ1-2	-	TGTGCCAGCAGTCACCAGGGACGTGGCTACACCTTC	CASSHQGRGYTF
TRBV6-4	-	TRBJ2-2	-	TGTGCCAGCAGTGACATGCGCGGCGGGGAGCTGTTTTTT	CASSDMRGGELFF
TRBV2	-	TRBJ2-7	-	TGTGCCAGCAGTTTCCCGGGACCCACAGCATACGAGCAGTACTTC	CASSFPGPTAYEQYF
TRBV3-1/TRBV3-2	-	TRBJ1-2	TRBD1	TGTGCCAGCAGCCGAGAGACAGGGAACTATGGCTACACCTTC	CASSRETGNYGYTF
TRBV27	once	TRBJ2-2	-	TGTGCCAGCAGTTTCACTCCGACAGGAAACACCGGGGAGCTGTTTTTT	CASSFTPTGNTGELFF
TRBV21-1	-	TRBJ1-2	-	TGTGCCAGCAGCAAAGGACAGGGGGCCTATGGCTACACCTTC	CASSKGQGAYGYTF
TRBV6-2/TRBV6-3	-	TRBJ1-5	-	TGTGCCAGCAGTCCCTACCGACAGGTTAGCAATCAGCCCCAGCATTTT	CASSPYRQVSNQPQHF
TRBV27	-	TRBJ2-7	-	TGTGCCAGCAGTTTAATGTGGTCCTCGACCTACGAGCAGTACTTC	CASSLMWSSTYEQYF
TRBV2	-	TRBJ2-7	-	TGTGCCAGCACGGCGGGTAGGGAGTACAAGGAGCAGTACTTC	CASTAGREYKEQYF
TRBV9	-	TRBJ2-7	TRBD2	TGTGCCAGCAGCGTAGATCTAGCGGGGAACGAGCAGTACTTC	CASSVDLAGNEQYF